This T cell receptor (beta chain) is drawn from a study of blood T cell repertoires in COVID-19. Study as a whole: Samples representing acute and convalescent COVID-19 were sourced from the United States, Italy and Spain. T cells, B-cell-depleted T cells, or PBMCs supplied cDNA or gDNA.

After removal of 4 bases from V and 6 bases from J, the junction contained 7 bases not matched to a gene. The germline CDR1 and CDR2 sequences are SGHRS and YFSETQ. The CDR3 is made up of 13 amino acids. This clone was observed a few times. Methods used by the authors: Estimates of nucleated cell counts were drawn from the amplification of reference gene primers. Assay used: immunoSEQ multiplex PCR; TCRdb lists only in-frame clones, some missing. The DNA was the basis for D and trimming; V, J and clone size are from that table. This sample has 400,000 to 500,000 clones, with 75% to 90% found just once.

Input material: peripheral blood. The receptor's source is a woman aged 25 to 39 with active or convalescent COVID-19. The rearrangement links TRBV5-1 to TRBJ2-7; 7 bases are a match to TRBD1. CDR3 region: CASSPTGFLEQYF. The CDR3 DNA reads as TGCGCCAGCAGCCCGACAGGGTTCCTCGAGCAGTACTTC.